A single sample gave rise to the 18 T cell receptor beta chains below, sequenced in a study of cytomegalovirus exposure and HLA in healthy donors. The PCR had 60 Vbeta and 13 Jbeta primers. TCRdb's table, derived via immunoSEQ multiplex PCR, lists solely in-frame clones and lacks some. The sample has 95,000 to 150,000 clones; around 80% are singletons. What was sequenced was PBMCs. These receptors were collected from a man in his thirties or forties in good health and CMV-seronegative.

This chain uses TRBV11-2 with TRBJ1-6, with 8 positions matching TRBD1. The CDR3 is 14 amino acids. J gave up 8 bases and V 8 bases, and 8 bases lay outside the gene matches. Germline CDR1 and CDR2: SGHAT and FQNNGV. CDR3 sequence reads: CASGPGQAYSPLHF. The CDR3 region has the DNA TGTGCCAGCGGCCCGGGACAGGCCTATTCACCCCTCCACTTT.

The chain carries TRBV27 and TRBJ1-6, with 7 bases matching TRBD1. V lost 6 bases to trimming and J lost 3 bases; unmatched junction nucleotides: 11. Per germline, CDR1 MNHEY and CDR2 SMNVEV (reference sequence). This CDR3 region has 17 residues. The CDR3 DNA follows: TGTGCCAGCAGCCTCTGGGACAGATTGAACTATAATTCACCCCTCCACTTT. Its translation: CASSLWDRLNYNSPLHF.

The DNA for the CDR3 is TGTGCCAGCAGCTCAGGACAGCTGGTTACTTATAGCAATCAGCCCCAGCATTTT. Its translation: CASSSGQLVTYSNQPQHF. The chain combines TRBV5-8 with TRBJ1-5, with D possibly being TRBD1 (6 bases). The ends were cut back, 3 bases at V and 0 bases at J, with 19 bases in the middle. CDR3 length equals 18 residues. CDR1 and CDR2 (germline): SGHTS, YDEGEE.

The V and J genes are TRBV13 and TRBJ2-5; a possible D gene is TRBD1 (6 bases). V was cut by 4 bases and J by 4 bases, with 13 bases left in between. There are 14 residues in the CDR3. Germline CDR1 PRHDT, CDR2 FYEKMQ (reference sequence). This chain's CDR3 is CASSSSDSPETQYF. Here the CDR3 DNA reads TGTGCCAGCAGCTCCTCGGACAGCCCAGAGACCCAGTACTTC.

This clone was detected a few times. The same CDR3 can be traced to other DNA sequences in this sample. The rearrangement joins TRBV19 to TRBJ2-1; D call uncertain. V shed 8 bases and J shed 5 bases, with 7 bases lying between them. Germline V gene data show CDR1 as LNHDA and CDR2 as SQIVND (reference sequence). The CDR3 runs to 11 residues. CDR3 DNA sequence: TGTGCCAGTGCCCGGGACAATGAGCAGTTCTTC. Translating gives CASARDNEQFF.

The rearrangement joins TRBV5-1 to TRBJ2-5, with 7 bases fitting TRBD2. The V gene end was trimmed by 0 bases and the J gene end by 4 bases; junction bases not matched to a gene: 9. CDR1 is SGHRS and CDR2 is YFSETQ in the germline V gene. The CDR3 is 16 residues long. The CDR3 DNA reads as TGCGCCAGCAGCTTGGAATCTGGGGGGGGAGGAGAGACCCAGTACTTC. Its translation: CASSLESGGGGETQYF. The variable domain in full, completed from reference TRBV5-1 and TRBJ2-5, reads KAGVTQTPRYLIKTRGQQVTLSCSPISGHRSVSWYQQTPGQGLQFLFEYFSETQRNKGNFPGRFSGRQFSNSRSEMNVSTLELGDSALYLCASSLESGGGGETQYFGPGTRLLVL.

DNA of the CDR3: TGTGCCAGCAGCCCCAGGGGGACAGGGAGGAATGAGCAGTTCTTC. It encodes CASSPRGTGRNEQFF. The V gene is TRBV7-9, the J gene TRBJ2-1; 9 bases align to TRBD1. Germline values: CDR1 SEHNR, CDR2 FQNEAQ (reference sequence). Trimming removed 5 bases from V and 7 bases from J; junction bases left unmatched: 9. This CDR3 region has 15 residues.

This sequence joins TRBV21-1 and TRBJ2-6; TRBD1 is the table's D call and was not checked against the DNA. TRBV21-1 is listed as a pseudogene. CDR3 length equals 20 residues. The CDR3 region has the DNA TGTGCCAGCGACCCCCCTCTAGACAGGGAGGCCCGCTCTGGGGCCAACGTCCTGACTTTC. Protein sequence: CASDPPLDREARSGANVLTF.

The J gene is TRBJ2-2, the V gene TRBV30; D unresolved. Trimming pared 1 base from V and 6 bases from J, leaving 6 bases between. The CDR3 consists of 12 residues. In germline, CDR1 is GTSNPN, CDR2 SVGIG (reference sequence). The CDR3 nucleotides are TGTGCCTGGAGTGGAGGTGCCGGGGAGCTGTTTTTT. It codes for CAWSGGAGELFF.

This chain joins TRBV4-3 and TRBJ2-5; possibly TRBD1 for D (6 bases). The last part of the DNA fits TRBJ2-7 better; the J call may be wrong. The CDR3 has 20 amino acids. CDR1 is LGHNA and CDR2 is YSLEER in the germline V gene. This CDR3 reads CASSRKLPTGPRPIGYEQYF. The DNA of the CDR3 is TGCGCCAGCAGCCGAAAACTGCCCACAGGGCCCAGGCCCATTGGCTACGAGCAGTACTTC.

The genes are TRBV11-2 and TRBJ1-1; D may be TRBD1 (6 bases). The CDR3 has 16 amino acids. Trimming shortened V by 1 base and J by 4 bases, and 16 bases separated the two germline ends. Germline V gene lookup returns CDR1 SGHAT and CDR2 FQNNGV. CDR3 protein: CASSLGPRGGTTEAFF. The CDR3 region has the DNA TGTGCCAGCAGCTTAGGGCCCCGCGGGGGCACCACTGAAGCTTTCTTT.

The V gene is TRBV6-6, the J gene TRBJ2-1, with 9 bases identical to TRBD1. CDR1 is MNHNY, CDR2 SVGAGI, per germline (reference sequence). CDR3 length: 15 amino acids. J lost 7 bases, V lost 8 bases, and 12 bases had no gene match. The CDR3 nucleotides read TGTGCCAGCGGATCCGGGACAGGGATATCGAATGAGCAGTTCTTC. Protein sequence: CASGSGTGISNEQFF.

The chain employs TRBV10-3 and TRBJ2-3; 14 bases align to TRBD2. The trim removed 9 bases at V and 4 bases at J, leaving 6 bases unmatched. CDR1 and CDR2 from the germline V gene are ENHRY and SYGVKD. This CDR3 is built from 15 residues. CDR3 sequence: CAIGGTSGSADTQYF. For the CDR3, the DNA is TGTGCCATAGGGGGGACTAGCGGGAGTGCAGATACGCAGTATTTT.

V and J are TRBV6-1 and TRBJ2-1, with 9 bases fitting TRBD2. After removal of 3 bases from V and 8 bases from J, the junction contained 14 bases not matched to a gene. The CDR3 contains 17 residues. The germline V gene has CDR1 MNHNS and CDR2 SASEGT. The CDR3 DNA is TGTGCCAGCAGTGATGCTAGCGGGGCCTTAAGGGCCGATGAGCAGTTCTTC. The encoded protein is CASSDASGALRADEQFF.

This chain uses TRBV14 with TRBJ2-2; maybe TRBD1 (6 bases). Germline V gives CDR1 SGHDN, CDR2 FVKESK. V was pared by 4 bases and J by 6 bases, with 18 bases between. This CDR3 has 16 amino acids. The CDR3 loop is CASSPGNRVAAGELFF. CDR3 sequence (DNA): TGTGCCAGCAGCCCCGGGAACAGGGTTGCGGCCGGGGAGCTGTTTTTT.

V gene TRBV30 combines with J gene TRBJ2-7, with D perhaps matching TRBD1 (5 bases). The CDR3 loop spans 14 amino acids. Germline V gene lookup returns CDR1 GTSNPN and CDR2 SVGIG (reference sequence). V shed 2 bases and J shed 2 bases, with 13 bases lying between them. The CDR3, as DNA: TGTGCCTGGAGTTGGCAGGGCCTGACCTACGAGCAGTACTTC. This codes for CAWSWQGLTYEQYF.

On this clone: At one end, the junction sequence differs from germline, possibly due to a read error. The chain links TRBV7-2 to TRBJ2-1; TRBD2 agrees at 10 bases. Germline V lookup: CDR1 SGHTA, CDR2 FQGNSA. This CDR3 has 15 amino acids. The CDR3 loop is CAGSPFSGGMGGQFF. CDR3 nucleotide sequence: TGTGCCGGCAGCCCATTTAGCGGGGGGATGGGAGGGCAGTTCTTC.

This chain links TRBV11-2 with TRBJ1-1; D remains unclear. CDR1 is SGHAT and CDR2 is FQNNGV in the germline V gene. This CDR3 has 18 amino acids. Trimming pared 4 bases from V and 6 bases from J, leaving 27 bases between. This CDR3 reads CASSSWARRTVDEAEAFF. The CDR3 DNA sequence: TGTGCCAGCAGCTCATGGGCTCGGAGGACCGTCGATGAGGCTGAAGCTTTCTTT.